This paragraph covers one TCR beta chain sequence. Participant age was about 18 to 95 years, and participants resided in roughly 25 US areas. Cohort assignment relied on participant-reported clinical history. Symptom resolution, clearance, or two negative PCRs marked the recovered donors of Cohort 3. This entry belongs to a study of blood T cell repertoires in COVID-19. The CDR3 covers 14 residues. Trimming removed 3 bases from V and 0 bases from J, with 8 bases in between. Per germline, CDR1 KGHSH and CDR2 LQKENI. Original processing methods: Reference gene primer amplification in the assay estimated nucleated cell counts. Only in-frame clones appear in the TCRdb table, and some are missing; sequencing was by immunoSEQ multiplex PCR. V and J calls and clone size are given by that table; D and trimming were obtained from the DNA. The repertoire holds under 150,000 clones, with 80% to 90% as singletons.

The rearrangement joins TRBV18 to TRBJ2-5; tentatively, D is TRBD2 (6 bases). The sequence was collected from a woman between 50 and 59 years old who had recovered from COVID-19. Sequenced material: PBMCs or T cells enriched from blood (not recorded which). As DNA, the CDR3 is TGTGCCAGCTCACCCGCGGGGTACCAAGAGACCCAGTACTTC. Residues: CASSPAGYQETQYF.